This T cell receptor (beta chain) was sequenced during a study of T cell responses to AZD1222 COVID-19 vaccine. Study results and caveats: Within unmutated variant regions lay the reported targets of nearly half of spike-specific TCRs.

About this clone: No antigen is known for it.

Germline values: CDR1 MNHNS, CDR2 SASEGT. V was cut by 2 bases and J by 7 bases, with 15 bases left in between. This CDR3 has 16 amino acids. Sequenced by immunoSEQ multiplex PCR; TCRdb stores in-frame clones only, minus some. The data hold almost 50,000 clones, with 65% to 85% observed a single time. The chain joins TRBV6-1 to TRBJ1-6, with a weak D call TRBD1 (6 bases). This specimen was peripheral blood, taken on day 0 of MenACWY control vaccination. This sequence was found in an adult in good health. CDR3 in amino acids: CASSEWGTDRNSPLHF. The CDR3 DNA follows: TGTGCCAGCAGTGAATGGGGAACCGACAGGAATTCACCCCTCCACTTT.